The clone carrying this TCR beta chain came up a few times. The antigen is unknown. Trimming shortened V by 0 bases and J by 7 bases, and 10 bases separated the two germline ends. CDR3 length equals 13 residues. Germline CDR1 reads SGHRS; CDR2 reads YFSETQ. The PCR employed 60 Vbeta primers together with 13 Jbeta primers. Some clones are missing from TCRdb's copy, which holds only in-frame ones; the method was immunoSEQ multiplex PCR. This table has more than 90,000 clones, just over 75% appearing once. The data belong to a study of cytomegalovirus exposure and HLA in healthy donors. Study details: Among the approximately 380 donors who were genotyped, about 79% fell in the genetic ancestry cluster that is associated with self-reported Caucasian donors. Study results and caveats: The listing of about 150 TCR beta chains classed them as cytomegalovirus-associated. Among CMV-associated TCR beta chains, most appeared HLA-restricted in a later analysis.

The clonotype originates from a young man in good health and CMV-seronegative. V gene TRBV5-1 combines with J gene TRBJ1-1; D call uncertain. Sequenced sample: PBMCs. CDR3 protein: CASSLARPIEAFF. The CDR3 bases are TGCGCCAGCAGCTTGGCCAGGCCGATTGAAGCTTTCTTT.